The next 3 T cell receptor beta chains were all read from a single sample in a study of blood T cell repertoires in COVID-19 (TCRdb year 2020). Preparation of the library involved the immunoSEQ multiplex PCR assay. Imported from immuneACCESS, the table was reduced by TCRdb to in-frame sequences with V and J called. These copies leave out some clones; in studies compared against another copy, an unresolved V gene accounts for under half, and the cause of the remainder is not known. The sample table shows 160,000 or so clones, and around 75% are seen once. Together, the top ten hold approximately 15% of the sample. Sequenced sample: peripheral blood. The receptors come from a woman of 80 years or more with acute or convalescent COVID-19.

J is TRBJ1-1 and V is TRBV28; D unresolved. This CDR3 region has 14 residues. CDR1 MDHEN and CDR2 SYDVKM come from the germline V gene. Trimming took off 5 bases at V and 1 base at J, with 11 bases between the two ends. This CDR3 reads CASSLVTENTEAFF. In nucleotides, the CDR3 is TGTGCCAGCAGTCTAGTCACCGAGAACACTGAAGCTTTCTTT. Full variable domain (missing parts from reference TRBV28 and TRBJ1-1): DVKVTQSSRYLVKRTGEKVFLECVQDMDHENMFWYRQDPGLGLRLIYFSYDVKMKEKGDIPEGYSVSREKKERFSLILESASTNQTSMYLCASSLVTENTEAFFGQGTRLTVV.

The V gene is TRBV5-1, the J gene TRBJ2-2, with TRBD2 identical over 13 bases. The V gene's germline CDR1 is SGHRS and CDR2 YFSETQ. CDR3 length: 16 residues. J was trimmed by 5 bases and V by 4 bases; bases with no gene match: 5. The CDR3 spells CASSGLAGDDTGELFF. The CDR3 DNA follows: TGCGCCAGCAGCGGACTAGCGGGAGACGATACCGGGGAGCTGTTTTTT. The full variable domain, rest sourced from reference TRBV5-1 and TRBJ2-2, is KAGVTQTPRYLIKTRGQQVTLSCSPISGHRSVSWYQQTPGQGLQFLFEYFSETQRNKGNFPGRFSGRQFSNSRSEMNVSTLELGDSALYLCASSGLAGDDTGELFFGEGSRLTVL.

The V call is TRBV3-1 (or the pseudogene TRBV3-2), the J call TRBJ1-2, with TRBD1 matching 7 bases. Germline lookup yields CDR1 LGHDT and CDR2 YNNKEL (reference sequence). After removal of 1 base from V and 6 bases from J, the junction contained 8 bases not matched to a gene. The CDR3 has 15 amino acids. Here the CDR3 reads CASSQGWGRGDGYTF. CDR3 DNA: TGTGCCAGCAGCCAAGGTTGGGGCAGGGGGGATGGCTACACCTTC.